Below are 5 T cell receptor beta chains sequenced from a single sample in a study of T cell responses to AZD1222 COVID-19 vaccine. Sequenced by immunoSEQ multiplex PCR; TCRdb stores in-frame clones only, minus some. The sample includes just under 95,000 clones, approximately 90% seen only once; the top ten take roughly 10%. The material was peripheral blood, obtained on day 0 of AZD1222 vaccination. The origin of the receptors is an adult in good health.

The chain carries TRBV5-1 and TRBJ1-4, with D possibly being TRBD1 (6 bases). V shed 5 bases and J shed 7 bases, with 21 bases lying between them. CDR3 length: 16 amino acids. Germline CDR1 and CDR2: SGHRS and YFSETQ. The CDR3 here is CASSSTWGGSGEKLFF. CDR3 sequence (DNA): TGCGCCAGCAGTTCCACCTGGGGGGGCTCGGGTGAAAAACTGTTTTTT.

The V call is TRBV6-2 or TRBV6-3, the J call TRBJ2-7; 8 bases agree with TRBD2. Looked up from germline, CDR1 is MNHEY and CDR2 is SVGEGT. The trim removed 4 bases at V and 5 bases at J, leaving 10 bases unmatched. CDR3 length: 15 residues. CDR3 amino acids: CASSSSGRVGDEQYF. In nucleotides, the CDR3 is TGTGCCAGCAGTTCCAGCGGGAGAGTTGGGGACGAGCAGTACTTC.

This chain connects TRBV7-9 to TRBJ2-5, with D possibly being TRBD2 (5 bases). Germline-derived CDR1 and CDR2 are SEHNR and FQNEAQ (reference sequence). V lost 4 bases and J lost 5, with 20 bases in between. This CDR3 is built from 16 residues. CDR3 sequence reads: CASSSRAGLRGETQYF. CDR3 sequence (DNA): TGTGCCAGCAGCTCCCGGGCTGGGCTGAGAGGGGAGACCCAGTACTTC.

This chain connects TRBV19 to TRBJ2-1; D may match TRBD1 or TRBD2 (6 bases each). Germline-derived CDR1 and CDR2 are LNHDA and SQIVND (reference sequence). The ends were cut back, 6 bases at V and 9 bases at J, with 21 bases in the middle. The CDR3 loop spans 15 amino acids. DNA of the CDR3: TGTGCCAGTAGGCCACAGTCGGGGGCCTATGGTGAGCAGTTCTTC. It encodes CASRPQSGAYGEQFF.

The CDR3 region is CASSLLRTGVTEAFF. The CDR3 DNA follows: TGTGCCAGCAGCTTATTGAGGACAGGGGTTACTGAAGCTTTCTTT. The chain is built from TRBV7-3 and TRBJ1-1; 9 nucleotides line up with TRBD1. From germline, CDR1 is SGHTA and CDR2 FQGTGA. Unmatched junction bases numbered 6, after V lost 2 bases and J lost 5 bases. There are 15 residues in the CDR3.